The 29 T cell receptor beta chains below all came from one sample that was sequenced in a study of memory B cells and T cells in multiple sclerosis (dated by TCRdb to between 2018 and 2020). The receptor library was made with the immunoSEQ multiplex PCR assay. TCRdb's version of the immuneACCESS table is confined to in-frame rearrangements and falls short of the full clone set. An unresolved V gene accounts for under half of the shortfall where checked; the remainder is of unknown origin. The sample records 46,000 or so clones, more than 65% of which are singletons. The ten largest clones represent 0.9% to 1.3% of the sample. No cognate antigen is known for these TCRs. After CFSE-labeled PBMCs were cultured without a stimulus, the autoproliferating (CFSEdim) and non-proliferating (CFSEhi) T cell fractions were sequenced separately. Altogether, 5x10^7 CFSE-labeled PBMCs were kept in culture for more than 6 days with no stimulus, after which the replicate wells were combined.

The sample comprised PBMCs from blood kept in culture. The receptor set was obtained from a human donor with multiple sclerosis.

The J gene is TRBJ2-3, the V gene TRBV27; D perhaps matches TRBD1 (5 bases). Per germline, CDR1 MNHEY and CDR2 SMNVEV (reference sequence). CDR3 length: 16 amino acids. The V end lost 3 bases, the J end lost 4 bases, and 17 bases lay between the germline ends. Written as DNA, the CDR3 is TGTGCCAGCAGTTTTCTGGGCAGGGAAGTGGCAGATACGCAGTATTTT. As protein: CASSFLGREVADTQYF.

The chain uses TRBV5-1 and TRBJ2-7; TRBD1 matches at 7 bases. V shed 2 bases and J 6 bases; nucleotides not matched to a gene: 11. Germline V gene lookup returns CDR1 SGHRS and CDR2 YFSETQ. The CDR3 has 15 residues. The CDR3 spells CASSFARQGDGEQYF. The CDR3 DNA reads as TGCGCCAGCAGCTTCGCCCGACAGGGAGACGGCGAGCAGTACTTC.

The rearrangement links TRBV28 to TRBJ2-1; 7 nucleotides align to TRBD2. Germline CDR1 reads MDHEN; CDR2 reads SYDVKM. The V segment lost 6 bases and the J segment 0 bases; nucleotides outside the gene matches: 8. The CDR3 is 16 residues long. The CDR3 spells CASSILARSSYNEQFF. The CDR3 DNA follows: TGTGCCAGCAGCATACTAGCGAGAAGCTCCTACAATGAGCAGTTCTTC. The full variable domain, completed using reference TRBV28 and TRBJ2-1, is DVKVTQSSRYLVKRTGEKVFLECVQDMDHENMFWYRQDPGLGLRLIYFSYDVKMKEKGDIPEGYSVSREKKERFSLILESASTNQTSMYLCASSILARSSYNEQFFGPGTRLTVL.

This clone was found a few times. The chain is built from TRBV2 and TRBJ1-2, with 9 nucleotides matching TRBD1. With 8 bases clipped from V and 0 bases from J, the junction kept 7 bases outside the gene matches. The CDR3 has 15 residues. The germline V gene encodes CDR1 SNHLY and CDR2 FYNNEI. The CDR3 here is CASSPGQGSNYGYTF. CDR3 nucleotides: TGTGCCAGCTCGCCGGGACAGGGTTCTAACTATGGCTACACCTTC.

The chain employs TRBV19 and TRBJ2-1; D is uncertain. CDR3 size: 15 residues. Germline V gene sequence: CDR1 LNHDA, CDR2 SQIVND (reference sequence). V was cut by 4 bases and J by 0 bases, with 10 bases left in between. The CDR3 coding sequence is TGTGCCAGTAGTACCGACGTGAGCTCCTACAATGAGCAGTTCTTC. Amino acid sequence: CASSTDVSSYNEQFF.

The CDR3 coding sequence is TGTGCCAGCAGCAAGGGACAGGGGACTAATGAAAAACTGTTTTTT. This gives the protein CASSKGQGTNEKLFF. The chain recombines TRBV7-9 with TRBJ1-4; 10 positions agree with TRBD1. J lost 2 bases, V lost 5 bases, and 2 bases had no gene match. Germline V gene lookup returns CDR1 SEHNR and CDR2 FQNEAQ (reference sequence). The CDR3 runs 15 residues.

This chain uses TRBV27 with TRBJ1-2, with TRBD1 as a possible D gene (5 bases). Germline V CDR1 and CDR2: MNHEY, SMNVEV (reference sequence). This CDR3 has 14 residues. Trimming removed 5 bases from V and 8 bases from J, with 18 bases in between. The DNA of the CDR3 is TGTGCCAGCAGTCTGGACCCGGGGGTCAGCGGCTACACCTTC. This encodes CASSLDPGVSGYTF.

The chain employs TRBV5-1 and TRBJ2-2, with D tentatively TRBD1 or TRBD2 (5 bases each). V was cut by 2 bases and J by 0 bases, with 17 bases left in between. This CDR3 is built from 18 residues. CDR1 SGHRS and CDR2 YFSETQ come from the germline V gene. CDR3 protein: CASSFRDGVFTNTGELFF. As DNA, the CDR3 is TGCGCCAGCAGCTTCCGGGACGGCGTTTTCACGAACACCGGGGAGCTGTTTTTT.

This sequence joins TRBV5-1 and TRBJ2-2, with 8 bases identical to TRBD1. J lost 9 bases, V lost 4 bases, and 2 bases had no gene match. The germline V gene has CDR1 SGHRS and CDR2 YFSETQ. The CDR3 covers 12 residues. In DNA, the CDR3 is TGCGCCAGCAGCCGGACAGGGTGGGAGCTGTTTTTT. The encoded protein is CASSRTGWELFF.

This clone was seen just once. The chain recombines TRBV6-1 with TRBJ2-5, with 11 bases aligning to TRBD2. The germline V gene encodes CDR1 MNHNS and CDR2 SASEGT. The CDR3 is made up of 15 amino acids. With V trimmed by 4 bases and J by 1 base, 2 bases remained unmatched. CDR3 protein: CASSVLAGAQETQYF. The CDR3 DNA is TGTGCCAGCAGTGTACTAGCGGGGGCCCAAGAGACCCAGTACTTC.

The V call is TRBV6-4, the J call TRBJ2-1, with D perhaps matching TRBD2 (6 bases). V lost 0 bases, J lost 0 bases, and 9 bases lay in between. CDR1 MRHNA and CDR2 SNTAGT come from the germline V gene. The CDR3 totals 16 residues. The CDR3 DNA reads TGTGCCAGCAGTGACTCGGGACTGAGCTCCTACAATGAGCAGTTCTTC. Its translation is CASSDSGLSSYNEQFF.

This chain joins TRBV29-1 and TRBJ2-7, with TRBD2 matching over 7 bases. V shed 3 bases, J shed 0 bases, and the junction held 5 bases outside the gene matches. The CDR3 has 14 amino acids. The V gene's germline CDR1 is SQVTM and CDR2 ANQGSEA. In DNA form, the CDR3 reads TGCAGCGTTGAGCCTTCGGGAGGCTCCTACGAGCAGTACTTC. Translated: CSVEPSGGSYEQYF.

V gene TRBV4-1 combines with J gene TRBJ2-7, with 7 bases lining up with TRBD1. This CDR3 spans 15 amino acids. Germline V lookup: CDR1 MGHRA, CDR2 YSYEKL. V lost 4 bases to trimming and J lost 4 bases; unmatched junction nucleotides: 10. CDR3: CASSPTAGTAYEQYF. CDR3 DNA sequence: TGCGCCAGCAGCCCCACTGCCGGGACAGCGTACGAGCAGTACTTC.

The CDR3 loop reads CAGSDRGRAEAFF. DNA of the CDR3: TGTGCCGGGTCCGACAGGGGGCGCGCTGAAGCTTTCTTT. The chain links TRBV28 to TRBJ1-1; 10 bases are shared with TRBD1. CDR3 size: 13 residues. Trimming removed 11 bases from V and 6 bases from J; junction bases left unmatched: 9. Germline lookup yields CDR1 MDHEN and CDR2 SYDVKM.

The gene calls are TRBV7-6 and TRBJ2-3, with D possibly being TRBD1 or TRBD2 (5 bases each). The CDR3 is 13 amino acids. V shed 6 bases and J shed 9 bases, with 16 bases lying between them. Per germline, CDR1 SGHVS and CDR2 FNYEAQ. The CDR3 nucleotides are TGTGCCAGCAGGCAGGGACCCTCGGGGACGCAGTATTTT. This codes for CASRQGPSGTQYF.

A few counts support this clone. The chain uses TRBV2 and TRBJ1-1; 7 bases fit TRBD1. The CDR3 spans 14 residues. With 6 bases clipped from V and 5 bases from J, the junction kept 9 bases outside the gene matches. The germline V gene encodes CDR1 SNHLY and CDR2 FYNNEI. CDR3 residues: CASRRGEGATEAFF. CDR3 nucleotides: TGTGCCAGCAGGAGGGGGGAGGGGGCGACTGAAGCTTTCTTT.

The chain couples TRBV6-5 to TRBJ1-1, with unresolved D. V lost 2 bases and J 0 bases, leaving 4 bases between the germline ends. The CDR3 runs 13 residues. The germline V gene encodes CDR1 MNHEY and CDR2 SVGAGI. Here the CDR3 DNA reads TGTGCCAGCAGTTACCTCATGAACACTGAAGCTTTCTTT. Its protein product is CASSYLMNTEAFF.

V usage is TRBV4-1 and J usage is TRBJ1-2; D gene unclear. CDR1 and CDR2 (germline): MGHRA, YSYEKL. With 1 base removed from V and 6 bases from J, the gap between germline ends came to 12 bases. The CDR3 is 14 amino acids. CDR3 in amino acids: CASSQADGWNGYTF. The CDR3 DNA is TGCGCCAGCAGCCAAGCGGACGGCTGGAATGGCTACACCTTC.

Here the CDR3 reads CSVAMAGGNTIYF. In nucleotides, the CDR3 is TGCAGCGTTGCGATGGCGGGGGGAAACACCATATATTTT. The chain links TRBV29-1 to TRBJ1-3; D uncertain. V was trimmed by 4 bases and J by 4 bases, leaving 11 bases between them. Germline assignment: CDR1 SQVTM and CDR2 ANQGSEA. The CDR3 contains 13 residues.

This clone was recorded only once. This chain joins TRBV12-5 and TRBJ2-2; D may be TRBD2 (5 bases). The CDR3 totals 13 residues. Trimming cost V 10 bases and J 1 base, with 10 bases left between them. CDR1 and CDR2 (germline): LGHNT, FRNRAP. CDR3 DNA sequence: TGTGCTACCCGCCGGGAGAACACCGGGGAGCTGTTTTTT. Its translation is CATRRENTGELFF.

This chain joins TRBV30 and TRBJ2-1; 7 positions agree with TRBD2. This CDR3 spans 13 amino acids. V was pared by 0 bases and J by 8 bases, with 4 bases of the junction left unmatched. Germline lookup yields CDR1 GTSNPN and CDR2 SVGIG (reference sequence). DNA of the CDR3: TGTGCCTGGAGTGTAAGCGGGGCGGATGAGCAGTTCTTC. Translating gives CAWSVSGADEQFF.

This sequence joins TRBV6-6 and TRBJ1-2, with D unresolved. CDR1 and CDR2 from the germline V gene are MNHNY and SVGAGI (reference sequence). V was shortened by 6 bases and J by 4 bases, with 15 bases between the two germline ends. The length of the CDR3 is 14 residues. In DNA form, the CDR3 reads TGTGCCAGCAGCAGAGGTGGGAAGGGCTATGGCTACACCTTC. This encodes CASSRGGKGYGYTF.

This chain links TRBV10-1 with TRBJ2-7; 10 bases line up with TRBD1. V was pared by 6 bases and J by 0 bases, with 5 bases of the junction left unmatched. CDR1 is WNHNN, CDR2 SYGVQD, per germline (reference sequence). The CDR3 sequence is 15 residues long. The CDR3 region is CASSPGTGVSYEQYF. The CDR3, as DNA: TGCGCCAGCAGCCCCGGGACAGGGGTCTCCTACGAGCAGTACTTC.

V gene TRBV30 combines with J gene TRBJ2-3; D remains ambiguous. Per germline, CDR1 GTSNPN and CDR2 SVGIG (reference sequence). The CDR3 runs to 13 residues. Between the trimmed V and J ends, which lost 4 bases and 5 bases, there was a span of 13 bases. The CDR3 loop is CAWIPRTVDTQYF. The CDR3 DNA reads TGTGCCTGGATTCCTCGAACTGTAGATACGCAGTATTTT.

The genes are TRBV19 and TRBJ2-7; 8 bases align to TRBD1. CDR1 is LNHDA, CDR2 SQIVND, per germline (reference sequence). This CDR3 has 14 amino acids. V dropped 3 bases and J dropped 3; count of bases not matched to a gene: 4. In DNA, the CDR3 is TGTGCCAGTAGTATGGCAGGGGGCGGCTACGAGCAGTACTTC. Residues: CASSMAGGGYEQYF.

The chain links TRBV5-6 to TRBJ2-3, with no clear D. V was shortened by 4 bases and J by 4 bases, with 13 bases between the two germline ends. The V gene's germline CDR1 is SGHDT and CDR2 YYEEEE. There are 14 residues in the CDR3. CDR3 nucleotides: TGTGCCAGCAGCCGGCCGGAATTCTCAGATACGCAGTATTTT. This gives the protein CASSRPEFSDTQYF.

The rearrangement joins TRBV27 to TRBJ2-1; 11 nucleotides line up with TRBD2. The CDR3 consists of 16 residues. V was clipped by 8 bases and J by 8 bases; unmatched bases: 14. CDR1 MNHEY and CDR2 SMNVEV come from the germline V gene (reference sequence). The CDR3 bases are TGTGCCAGCGGAACCTTAGCGGGGGGGCCCTGGGATGAGCAGTTCTTC. This sequence encodes CASGTLAGGPWDEQFF.

The chain employs TRBV7-2 and TRBJ2-3; 8 bases align to TRBD1. Germline V gene data show CDR1 as SGHTA and CDR2 as FQGNSA. V gave up 6 bases and J gave up 4 bases; unmatched junction bases: 6. This CDR3 is built from 14 residues. The CDR3 bases are TGTGCCAGCAGAGAGACAGGGGTCCCAGATACGCAGTATTTT. It translates to CASRETGVPDTQYF.

In the case of this clone: The junction differs from germline at one of its ends, possibly a read error. This sequence joins TRBV7-7 and TRBJ2-2, with D perhaps given as TRBD1 or TRBD2 (5 bases each). The length of the CDR3 is 15 residues. In germline, CDR1 is SSHAT, CDR2 FNYEAQ (reference sequence). The CDR3 DNA reads TGTGCTAGCAGCCGGGACCGACCAAACACCGGGGAGCTGTTTTTT. Its protein is CASSRDRPNTGELFF.